This is a list of T cell receptor beta chains from one sample in a study of blood T cell repertoires in COVID-19. Here immunoSEQ multiplex PCR was the method, and the copy in TCRdb shows in-frame clones only, minus some. The sample lists around 120,000 clones, around 80% occurring once. The sequenced sample consisted of peripheral blood. Receptors were obtained from an elderly woman with acute or convalescent COVID-19. Each CDR3 is given with its conserved first and last residue. Each record gives: V gene, clone size, J gene, D gene, CDR3 DNA, CDR3 protein. A D gene is named only where the DNA matches it firmly. Rows give clone size only sometimes, using once, few, many, or a class for an expanded clone.

v_call: TRBV30; clone_size: .; j_call: TRBJ1-6; d_call: .; cdr3_nt: TGTGCCTGGGAGAAACTTAGCTCCTATAATTCACCCCTCCACTTT; cdr3_aa: CAWEKLSSYNSPLHF
v_call: TRBV28; clone_size: .; j_call: TRBJ2-2; d_call: TRBD1; cdr3_nt: TGTGCCAGCGGGACAGTGCAGAACACCGGGGAGCTGTTTTTT; cdr3_aa: CASGTVQNTGELFF
v_call: TRBV5-1; clone_size: .; j_call: TRBJ1-4; d_call: .; cdr3_nt: TGCGCCAGCAGCGTCGGGAGCAACAATGAGGAAAAACTGTTTTTT; cdr3_aa: CASSVGSNNEEKLFF
v_call: TRBV7-9; clone_size: .; j_call: TRBJ1-6; d_call: .; cdr3_nt: TGTGCCAGCAGCTCCGCCGAGTATGCACCCCTCCACTTT; cdr3_aa: CASSSAEYAPLHF
v_call: TRBV29-1; clone_size: .; j_call: TRBJ1-3; d_call: .; cdr3_nt: TGCAGCGTTGTTCTAGTTGACGGAAACACCATATATTTT; cdr3_aa: CSVVLVDGNTIYF
v_call: TRBV5-1; clone_size: .; j_call: TRBJ2-3; d_call: TRBD1; cdr3_nt: TGCGCCAGCAGCCAGGGACAGGGAGATACGCAGTATTTT; cdr3_aa: CASSQGQGDTQYF
v_call: TRBV28; clone_size: few; j_call: TRBJ1-5; d_call: .; cdr3_nt: TGTGCCAGCAGTTCCATGGCGGCAGCCAATCAGCCCCAGCATTTT; cdr3_aa: CASSSMAAANQPQHF
v_call: TRBV12-3/TRBV12-4; clone_size: .; j_call: TRBJ2-3; d_call: .; cdr3_nt: TGTGCCAGCAGCCGGAGCTCCTTAGATACGCAGTATTTT; cdr3_aa: CASSRSSLDTQYF
v_call: TRBV6-4; clone_size: once; j_call: TRBJ2-3; d_call: .; cdr3_nt: TGTGCCAGCAGTGAACATCACACAGATACGCAGTATTTT; cdr3_aa: CASSEHHTDTQYF
v_call: TRBV7-2; clone_size: .; j_call: TRBJ1-4; d_call: .; cdr3_nt: TGTGCCAGCAGCTCGCGGGGTGAAAAACTGTTTTTT; cdr3_aa: CASSSRGEKLFF
v_call: TRBV11-2; clone_size: .; j_call: TRBJ2-7; d_call: TRBD1; cdr3_nt: TGTGCCAGCAGCTCGAACAGGGGGTCCTACGAGCAGTACTTC; cdr3_aa: CASSSNRGSYEQYF
v_call: TRBV28; clone_size: .; j_call: TRBJ1-1; d_call: TRBD1; cdr3_nt: TGTGCCAGCAGAAACGACAGGGTCACTGAAGCTTTCTTT; cdr3_aa: CASRNDRVTEAFF
v_call: TRBV7-9; clone_size: .; j_call: TRBJ1-1; d_call: .; cdr3_nt: TGTGCCAGCAGCCAAGGGGGGACTAAGAGGGTGAACACTGAAGCTTTCTTT; cdr3_aa: CASSQGGTKRVNTEAFF
v_call: TRBV4-3; clone_size: once; j_call: TRBJ2-5; d_call: TRBD2; cdr3_nt: TGCGCCAGCAGCCAAGGGGCGGGGGACCAAGAGACCCAGTACTTC; cdr3_aa: CASSQGAGDQETQYF
v_call: TRBV6-6; clone_size: few; j_call: TRBJ2-2; d_call: .; cdr3_nt: TGTGCCAGCAGACCACAGGGGAGGTCCACCGGGGAGCTGTTTTTT; cdr3_aa: CASRPQGRSTGELFF
v_call: TRBV6-2/TRBV6-3; clone_size: few; j_call: TRBJ1-5; d_call: .; cdr3_nt: TGTGCCAGCAGCCGCGGGACGGTCAATCAGCCCCAGCATTTT; cdr3_aa: CASSRGTVNQPQHF
v_call: TRBV30; clone_size: .; j_call: TRBJ2-3; d_call: TRBD2; cdr3_nt: TGTGCCTGGAGTGTACTCGCGGGGGGGCTGGGTACGCAGTATTTT; cdr3_aa: CAWSVLAGGLGTQYF
v_call: TRBV4-3; clone_size: once; j_call: TRBJ1-2; d_call: .; cdr3_nt: TGCGCCAGCAGCTCCTCCCAGGGAAGCTATGGCTACACCTTC; cdr3_aa: CASSSSQGSYGYTF
v_call: TRBV7-9; clone_size: .; j_call: TRBJ1-6; d_call: .; cdr3_nt: TGTGCCAGCAGCTTAGGGACAAATCCTTCACCCCTCCACTTT; cdr3_aa: CASSLGTNPSPLHF
v_call: TRBV11-2; clone_size: .; j_call: TRBJ1-1; d_call: .; cdr3_nt: TGTGCCAGCAGCTTAGAATGGGGCCGGAGTCTCACTGAAGCTTTCTTT; cdr3_aa: CASSLEWGRSLTEAFF
v_call: TRBV7-2; clone_size: .; j_call: TRBJ2-2; d_call: TRBD2; cdr3_nt: TGTGCCAGCAGCGTTAGCGGGGGTTGGAACACCGGGGAGCTGTTTTTT; cdr3_aa: CASSVSGGWNTGELFF
v_call: TRBV18; clone_size: .; j_call: TRBJ2-2; d_call: TRBD1; cdr3_nt: TGTGCCAGCTCACCGAGGACAGGGTTCCCCGGGGAGCTGTTTTTT; cdr3_aa: CASSPRTGFPGELFF
v_call: TRBV19; clone_size: .; j_call: TRBJ1-5; d_call: TRBD1; cdr3_nt: TGTGCCAGTTCGACAGGGGGTGGTCAGCCCCAGCATTTT; cdr3_aa: CASSTGGGQPQHF
v_call: TRBV7-2; clone_size: .; j_call: TRBJ2-7; d_call: .; cdr3_nt: TGTGCCAGCACCTCGCAAGTCGGTAGCGCTTACGGCGAGCAGTACTTC; cdr3_aa: CASTSQVGSAYGEQYF
v_call: TRBV5-6; clone_size: .; j_call: TRBJ1-1; d_call: .; cdr3_nt: TGTGCCAGCAGCCTCCCTTCGGGGGGCACTGAAGCTTTCTTT; cdr3_aa: CASSLPSGGTEAFF
v_call: TRBV5-6; clone_size: .; j_call: TRBJ2-6; d_call: TRBD1; cdr3_nt: TGTGCCAGCAGCTCCCCAGGGGGACCGGTTGGGGCCAACGTCCTGACTTTC; cdr3_aa: CASSSPGGPVGANVLTF
v_call: TRBV4-3; clone_size: .; j_call: TRBJ2-4; d_call: .; cdr3_nt: TGCGCCAGCAGCCAAGAACAGGGAAGGGACATTCAGTACTTC; cdr3_aa: CASSQEQGRDIQYF
v_call: TRBV9; clone_size: .; j_call: TRBJ1-5; d_call: TRBD1; cdr3_nt: TGTGCCAGCAGCGTAGAAGGGGGCCTCTCCCAGCCCCAGCATTTT; cdr3_aa: CASSVEGGLSQPQHF